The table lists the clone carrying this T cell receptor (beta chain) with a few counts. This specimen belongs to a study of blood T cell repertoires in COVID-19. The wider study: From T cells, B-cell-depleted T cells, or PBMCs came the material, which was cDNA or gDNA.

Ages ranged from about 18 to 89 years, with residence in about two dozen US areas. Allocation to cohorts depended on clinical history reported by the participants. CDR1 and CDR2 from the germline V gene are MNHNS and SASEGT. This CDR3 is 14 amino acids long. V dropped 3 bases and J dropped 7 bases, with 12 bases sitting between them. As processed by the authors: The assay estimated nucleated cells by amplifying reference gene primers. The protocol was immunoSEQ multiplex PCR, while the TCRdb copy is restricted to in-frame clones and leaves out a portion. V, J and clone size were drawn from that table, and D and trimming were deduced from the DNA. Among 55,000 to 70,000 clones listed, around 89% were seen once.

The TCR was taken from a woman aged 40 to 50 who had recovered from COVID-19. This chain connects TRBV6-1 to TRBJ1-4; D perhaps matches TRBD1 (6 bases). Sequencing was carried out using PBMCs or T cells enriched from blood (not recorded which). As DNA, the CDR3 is TGTGCCAGCAGTGATCGGACAGAGGCTGAAAAACTGTTTTTT. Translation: CASSDRTEAEKLFF.